Each of the 21 T cell receptor beta chains below was sequenced from the same sample in a study of T cell repertoires in cytomegalovirus infection. From the reads, TCRdb called clonotypes with MiXCR, one entry per CDR3 protein. The profile shows about 310,000 distinct CDR3 sequences, about a tenth of them singletons. The sequenced material came from PBMCs. The origin of the receptors is a human donor in good health (CMV status not recorded). Some clones in this sample may be carry-over from other donors' samples.

This clonotype occurred many times. V and J are TRBV6-1 and TRBJ1-5; the D is unclear. Trimming cost V 6 bases and J 2 bases, with 8 bases left between them. Germline CDR1 is MNHNS and CDR2 is SASEGT. This CDR3 spans 13 amino acids. The CDR3 bases are TGTGCCAGCAGGGTATCACGCAATCAGCCCCAGCATTTT. As protein: CASRVSRNQPQHF.

In this sample, this clonotype turned up many times. The chain joins TRBV2 to TRBJ1-5, with D possibly being TRBD1 (5 bases). Looked up from germline, CDR1 is SNHLY and CDR2 is FYNNEI. This CDR3 has 14 amino acids. Trimming took 8 bases from V and 2 from J, leaving 13 bases between them. The CDR3 coding sequence is TGTGCCAGCTTCCGAGACAGAGGCAATCAGCCCCAGCATTTT. This codes for CASFRDRGNQPQHF.

At least ten counts were recorded for this clonotype. The V gene is TRBV12-3 or TRBV12-4, the J gene TRBJ2-1; D gene unclear. The CDR3 has 13 amino acids. V dropped 2 bases and J dropped 1 base, with 3 bases sitting between them. The CDR3 loop is CASSLRSYNEQFF. The CDR3 DNA reads TGTGCCAGCAGTTTAAGGTCCTACAATGAGCAGTTCTTC.

The V gene is TRBV20-1, the J gene TRBJ1-2; no definite D call. The V end lost 1 base, the J end lost 10 bases, and 10 bases lay between the germline ends. This CDR3 comprises 11 residues. Germline V gene lookup returns CDR1 DFQATT and CDR2 SNEGSKA (reference sequence). The chain's CDR3 is CSARVTTIYTF. In DNA, the CDR3 is TGCAGTGCTAGAGTCACGACAATCTACACCTTC.

Ten or more counts support this clonotype. The chain carries TRBV28 and TRBJ1-5; no clear D. Germline V gives CDR1 MDHEN, CDR2 SYDVKM. CDR3 length equals 13 residues. The V end lost 7 bases, the J end lost 1 base, and 8 bases lay between the germline ends. CDR3 DNA: TGTGCCAGCAAGATCGTAAGCAATCAGCCCCAGCATTTT. It is translated as CASKIVSNQPQHF.

This clonotype was recorded a few times. The chain uses TRBV20-1 and TRBJ2-5, with 7 positions matching TRBD1. The CDR3 has 15 residues. Germline CDR1 is DFQATT and CDR2 is SNEGSKA (reference sequence). CDR3 sequence: CAGGQSNWYQETQYF. The DNA for the CDR3 is TGCGCAGGGGGACAGAGCAATTGGTACCAAGAGACCCAGTACTTC.

This clonotype was counted at least ten times. V and J are TRBV28 and TRBJ2-7; D perhaps matches TRBD1 (6 bases). The CDR3 extends over 14 amino acids. Germline CDR1 MDHEN, CDR2 SYDVKM. V lost 3 bases, J lost 3 bases, and 12 bases lay in between. CDR3 in DNA: TGTGCCAGCAGTTTTCAGGGGATAATCTACGAGCAGTACTTC. As protein: CASSFQGIIYEQYF.

In this sample, this clonotype turned up a few times. The rearrangement uses TRBV7-9 and TRBJ1-6; unclear D gene. V lost 1 base and J 10 bases, leaving 8 bases between the germline ends. In germline, CDR1 is SEHNR, CDR2 FQNEAQ (reference sequence). The CDR3 loop spans 13 amino acids. CDR3 loop: CASSLGAKSPLHF. CDR3 sequence (DNA): TGTGCCAGCAGCTTAGGCGCGAAATCACCCCTCCACTTT.

This clonotype was counted ten times or more. This rearrangement joins TRBV27 to TRBJ2-3; D gene ambiguous. There are 13 residues in the CDR3. Deletions cut 5 bases from V and 2 bases from J, with 8 bases between. Germline V lookup: CDR1 MNHEY, CDR2 SMNVEV (reference sequence). The CDR3 coding sequence is TGTGCCAGCAGTCCGGGCTACACAGATACGCAGTATTTT. Its translation is CASSPGYTDTQYF.

This clonotype was counted ten times or more. V and J are TRBV7-9 and TRBJ2-7, with 12 bases identical to TRBD2. Losses at the gene ends were 0 bases for V and 6 bases for J; bases not matched to a gene: 6. The length of the CDR3 is 16 residues. Germline lookup yields CDR1 SEHNR and CDR2 FQNEAQ (reference sequence). The CDR3 bases are TGTGCCAGCAGCTTAGCGGGGACTAGCGGGCTTGGCGAGCAGTACGTC. Translating it yields CASSLAGTSGLGEQYV.

This clonotype was recorded many times. The rearrangement joins TRBV4-2 to TRBJ1-5; D not resolved. The germline CDR1 and CDR2 sequences are LGHNA and YNFKEQ. V dropped 2 bases and J dropped 0 bases, with 5 bases sitting between them. The CDR3 is made up of 14 amino acids. In nucleotides, the CDR3 is TGTGCCAGCAGCCAATCCGTTAGCAATCAGCCCCAGCATTTT. This translates into CASSQSVSNQPQHF.

This clonotype was picked up many times. The gene calls are TRBV10-3 and TRBJ1-2, with D tentatively TRBD1 (5 bases). The germline gives CDR1 ENHRY, CDR2 SYGVKD. The length of the CDR3 is 16 residues. Trimming stripped 0 bases from V and 4 bases from J, with 15 bases between. Here the CDR3 reads CAISESGGNGAYGYTF. In DNA, the CDR3 is TGTGCCATCAGTGAGTCCGGTGGGAACGGGGCCTATGGCTACACCTTC.

There are many counts of this clonotype. V gene TRBV7-2 combines with J gene TRBJ2-6; 7 bases line up with TRBD1. The V gene end was trimmed by 6 bases and the J gene end by 4 bases; junction bases not matched to a gene: 9. The length of the CDR3 is 16 residues. Germline assignment: CDR1 SGHTA and CDR2 FQGNSA. CDR3 sequence: CASRNRGAVGANVLTF. The CDR3 coding sequence is TGTGCCAGCAGAAACAGGGGCGCCGTAGGGGCCAACGTCCTGACTTTC. Full variable domain (outside the CDR3, taken from reference TRBV7-2 and TRBJ2-6): GAGVSQSPSNKVTEKGKDVELRCDPISGHTALYWYRQSLGQGLEFLIYFQGNSAPDKSGLPSDRFSAERTGGSVSTLTIQRTQQEDSAVYLCASRNRGAVGANVLTFGAGSRLTVL.

The rearrangement joins TRBV5-1 to TRBJ2-1; D gene ambiguous. This CDR3 region has 13 residues. V was trimmed by 0 bases and J by 4 bases, leaving 5 bases between them. From germline, CDR1 is SGHRS and CDR2 YFSETQ. In DNA form, the CDR3 reads TGCGCCAGCAGCTTGGTGCGGTACAATGAGCAGTTCTTC. This sequence encodes CASSLVRYNEQFF.

This clonotype was recorded at least ten times. V usage is TRBV15 and J usage is TRBJ2-3, with a possible D match to TRBD2 (6 bases). Between the trimmed V and J ends, which lost 5 bases and 5 bases, there was a span of 8 bases. The CDR3 loop spans 12 amino acids. The germline V gene encodes CDR1 LNHNV and CDR2 YYDKDF (reference sequence). The CDR3 nucleotides are TGTGCCACCAGCCCTAGCGTAGATACGCAGTATTTT. Translated: CATSPSVDTQYF.

The rearrangement links TRBV18 to TRBJ2-3, with D possibly being TRBD2 (5 bases). The CDR3 consists of 15 residues. CDR1 and CDR2 from the germline V gene are KGHSH and LQKENI. Trimming removed 4 bases from V and 1 base from J, with 12 bases in between. The CDR3 sequence is CASSLIGKGTDTQYF. In DNA form, the CDR3 reads TGTGCCAGCTCACTGATCGGGAAAGGCACAGATACGCAGTATTTT.

This clonotype was seen repeatedly, ten times or more. The V and J genes are TRBV7-2 and TRBJ2-7, with a tentative D call TRBD1 (5 bases). Germline V gene lookup returns CDR1 SGHTA and CDR2 FQGNSA. The CDR3 has 13 residues. V was pared by 1 base and J by 6 bases, with 10 bases between. CDR3 coding DNA: TGTGCCAGCAGCTTAGGAAGGGGTGCCGAGCAGTACGTC. Protein: CASSLGRGAEQYV.

The table lists this clonotype with many counts. This chain uses TRBV12-3 or TRBV12-4 with TRBJ1-4, with D possibly TRBD1 on 6 matching bases. V was shortened by 5 bases and J by 9 bases, with 16 bases between the two germline ends. The CDR3 length is 14 residues. CDR3 coding DNA: TGTGCCAGCAGTCCCTTCACAGGGCCCAAAAAACTGTTTTTT. It codes for CASSPFTGPKKLFF.

This clonotype has a count of ten or more. The chain has TRBV6-2 or TRBV6-3 and TRBJ1-1; 12 bases fit TRBD1. V was pared by 5 bases and J by 5 bases, with 6 bases of the junction left unmatched. Looked up from germline, CDR1 is MNHEY and CDR2 is SVGEGT. The CDR3 has 15 residues. CDR3 coding DNA: TGTGCCAGCAGTGGACCGGGACAGGGGGCGACTGAAGCTTTCTTT. This encodes CASSGPGQGATEAFF.

This clonotype was detected many times. The rearrangement joins TRBV12-3 or TRBV12-4 to TRBJ2-1; D perhaps matches TRBD1 (6 bases). The V gene lost 2 bases and the J gene lost 9 bases, with 14 bases spanning the gap. CDR3 length: 14 residues. The CDR3 reads CASSLLGTGIEQFF. The CDR3 DNA reads as TGTGCCAGCAGTTTACTGGGTACAGGGATTGAGCAGTTCTTC.

This clonotype has a handful of counts. The rearrangement links TRBV28 to TRBJ2-5; the D gene is possibly TRBD1 (6 bases). Germline V gene lookup returns CDR1 MDHEN and CDR2 SYDVKM. This CDR3 has 12 amino acids. The V end lost 6 bases, the J end lost 7 bases, and 12 bases lay between the germline ends. CDR3 protein: CASRYQGSTQYF. In nucleotides, the CDR3 is TGTGCCAGCAGGTACCAGGGGTCGACCCAGTACTTC.